This T cell receptor (beta chain) is from a study of a mutant IDH1 vaccine in newly diagnosed glioma. Regarding this clone: Its antigen is unknown.

Only in-frame clones appear in the TCRdb table, and some are missing; sequencing was by immunoSEQ multiplex PCR. The sample records more than 50,000 clones, 89% being singletons. Study observations and caveats: It seemed that pseudoprogression was not linked to changes in the top peripheral T cell clonotypes.

CDR3 length equals 13 residues. Germline CDR1 MGHDK, CDR2 SYGVNS. Trimming shortened V by 0 bases and J by 3 bases, and 6 bases separated the two germline ends. The time point was: week 11, during vaccination. Every single dose of the vaccine, 300 ug of mutant IDH1 20-mer peptide, came with topical imiquimod. The V call is TRBV25-1, the J call TRBJ2-7; no firm D call. The material was PBMCs, obtained from a glioma patient whose treatment included an IDH1 peptide vaccine. The receptor was derived from a middle-aged man with glioma. CDR3 nucleotide sequence: TGTGCCAGCAGTGAATACGGAGTCTACGAGCAGTACTTC. This codes for CASSEYGVYEQYF.